There are many counts of the clone carrying this TCR beta chain. The sample comes from a study of blood T cells in healthy people across ages. V lost 5 bases to trimming and J lost 1 base, with 8 bases between them. This CDR3 has 13 amino acids. A J-beta primer mix and a sample-barcoded 5' primer were used in a second PCR of about 7 to 12 cycles. Each CDR3 protein gets one entry after TCRdb re-called the 5' RACE reads with MiXCR. Of 500,000 to 650,000 distinct CDR3 sequences detected, approximately 26% appear once; the ten largest clones hold 3% to 4.5%. The sample was also linked to a second study, of T cells of mothers and their children.

The material sequenced was blood. The receptor was derived from a boy aged 2 to 9 in good health. The rearrangement uses TRBV12-3 or TRBV12-4 and TRBJ2-5, with a tentative D call TRBD1 (5 bases). The CDR3 region is CASSRQIQETQYF. The CDR3 coding sequence is TGTGCCAGCAGTCGACAGATCCAAGAGACCCAGTACTTC.